This TCR beta chain was obtained from a study of tumor and adjacent non-tumor tissue in lung cancer. Study summary: Samples averaged about 3.8 million productive TCRbeta reads each.

The CDR3 length is 13 residues. V shed 6 bases and J shed 4 bases, with 14 bases lying between them. The V gene's germline CDR1 is SQVTM and CDR2 ANQGSEA. TCRbeta libraries were built with three rounds of nested PCR, modified from ARM-PCR. TCRdb used MiXCR to reprocess the multiplex PCR reads, holding one entry per CDR3 protein. The sample consists of 65,000 to 80,000 distinct CDR3 sequences, around three quarters of them appearing once. No cell sorting was done before RNA was extracted from the tissue. The gene calls are TRBV29-1 and TRBJ2-3; possible D gene TRBD1, 5 bases. Sequenced: lung tumor tissue. This clonotype was sampled from a man in his sixties with non-small cell lung cancer. The CDR3 is CSVGAASSDTQYF. The CDR3 DNA follows: TGCAGCGTAGGGGCGGCAAGCTCAGATACGCAGTATTTT.